Shown below are 4 T cell receptor beta chains from a single sample sequenced in a study of blood T cell repertoires in COVID-19. Here immunoSEQ multiplex PCR was the method, and the copy in TCRdb shows in-frame clones only, minus some. This table has fewer than 500,000 clones, 81% appearing once. Sequencing used peripheral blood. Source of these receptors: a human donor with acute or convalescent COVID-19. The donor label of this sample is uncertain.

V gene TRBV18 combines with J gene TRBJ1-5; unclear D gene. Trimming took 3 bases from V and 4 from J, leaving 10 bases between them. Per germline, CDR1 KGHSH and CDR2 LQKENI. This CDR3 is 14 amino acids long. CDR3 amino acids: CASSPSRGNQPQHF. In nucleotides, the CDR3 is TGTGCCAGCTCACCCTCACGGGGAAATCAGCCCCAGCATTTT.

The V call is TRBV14, the J call TRBJ2-3; 7 bases match TRBD1. V lost 4 bases, J lost 4 bases, and 8 bases stayed unmatched. CDR1 is SGHDN and CDR2 is FVKESK in the germline V gene. This CDR3 contains 15 residues. The CDR3 nucleotides read TGTGCCAGCAGCCTCCGGACAGGAATTCCAGATACGCAGTATTTT. Translated, it gives CASSLRTGIPDTQYF.

The rearrangement links TRBV5-4 to TRBJ2-3; 8 positions agree with TRBD1. From germline, CDR1 is SGHNT and CDR2 YYREEE (reference sequence). Trimming took 2 bases from V and 2 from J; bases not matched to a gene: 7. CDR3 size: 16 residues. In DNA, the CDR3 is TGTGCCAGCAGCTTAGGCGACAGGGGCTTCACAGATACGCAGTATTTT. This sequence encodes CASSLGDRGFTDTQYF.

The rearrangement joins TRBV2 to TRBJ2-2; 8 bases are shared with TRBD1. Germline assignment: CDR1 SNHLY and CDR2 FYNNEI. This CDR3 comprises 16 residues. V was clipped by 1 base and J by 5 bases; unmatched bases: 6. The CDR3 protein is CASSEEDRVGTGELFF. CDR3 DNA: TGTGCCAGCAGTGAAGAGGACAGGGTCGGAACCGGGGAGCTGTTTTTT.